The TCR beta chain under discussion was sequenced for a study of low-dose radiotherapy and immunotherapy resistance in tumors (dated 2022 in TCRdb). In the study overall: Cohort 1 received 0.5 Gy per fraction every 2 weeks, with a prescribed total PTV dose of 6.5 Gy. The translational analysis covered eight patients: three from the first dose cohort and the first five from the second dose cohort. Patients took aspirin 300 mg orally once daily for four cycles, starting on cycle 1 day 1. The trial did not randomize participants into treatment groups. Every two weeks, patients got intravenous cyclophosphamide at 200 mg/m2, given one day ahead of each radiation and immunotherapy administration. Nivolumab and ipilimumab were both given intravenously, with nivolumab at a 240 mg flat dose every two weeks and ipilimumab at 1 mg/kg every six weeks. Patients in Cohort 2 were given 1 Gy per fraction every two weeks, for a total of 13 Gy across 26 weeks.

The reads were generated on an Illumina HiSeq 2500. Superscript III and a set of TRAV- and TRBV-specific primers were used to synthesize first-strand cDNA, so that both TCRalpha and TCRbeta chains were covered. TCRs were amplified with Phusion for roughly 19 PCR cycles, with a constant-region primer paired with the adapter attached to the V primers. The isolated mRNA was amplified using the MessageAmp II aRNA Amplification Kit, with in vitro transcription performed for roughly 15 hours at 37 degrees C. mRNA for TCR sequencing was isolated with the Dynabeads mRNA DIRECT Purification Kit. Indexed Illumina adapters were added in a second Phusion PCR of roughly 26 cycles, after which AMPure XP beads were used to purify the products. Concerning the study's data processing: Custom Perl scripts were used to pool TCR sequences that encoded the same protein, to remove out-of-frame sequences, and to calculate the abundance of each clonotype. Any TCR sequence supported by only a single read was excluded from analysis. Repertoire metrics included Shannon entropy, Gini index, clonality, richness, and frequency of TCRs shared between repertoires. Clones were called with MiXCR by TCRdb after fastp trimmed the public reads at Q25, and only in-frame beta chains were retained. Each CDR3 protein appears once, grouped with its most common genes and DNA. What appears here as the V and J calls and clone size reflects TCRdb's work, not the paper's. The sample contains around 80,000 distinct CDR3 sequences, 15% to 20% of them found a single time. Together, the top ten hold about 1.3% of the sample.

Taken with the paper, the label for time point translates to: after trial treatment. Reading the label with the study, this specimen's treatment or condition is: LDRT plus nivolumab, ipilimumab, low-dose cyclophosphamide and aspirin (RACIN trial). Donors were enrolled in RACIN, a single-arm phase I dose-escalation trial combining nivolumab, ipilimumab, aspirin, low-dose cyclophosphamide and low-dose radiotherapy. Eligible patients had advanced, TIL-negative solid tumors. Trimming at the junction amounts to 5 bases on V and 0 bases on J, and the germline ends lie 10 bases apart. The germline V gene supplies CDR1 SQVTM and CDR2 ANQGSEA. Counted from cysteine to phenylalanine, this CDR3 has 14 amino acids. Of the read, only the CDR3 DNA is kept; its 42 bases are in frame from base 1. Many counts were recorded for this clonotype. Its antigen has not been determined. Per-base quality was not reported, and no clone a single base away is much larger than it.

This TCR was sampled from a male donor with prostate cancer. The sequence joins TRBV29-1 to TRBJ2-2; no D gene can be assigned with confidence. Sequenced material: PBMCs, taken after low-dose radiotherapy plus immunotherapy. The CDR3 has the sequence CSVFLLSNTGELFF. The sequence in DNA is TGCAGCGTTTTCTTGCTATCGAACACCGGGGAGCTGTTTTTT.